These 2 T cell receptor beta chains were sequenced from one sample in a study of cytomegalovirus exposure and HLA in healthy donors. 60 Vbeta and 13 Jbeta primers were used in PCR. Sequenced by immunoSEQ multiplex PCR; TCRdb stores in-frame clones only, minus some. Of 150,000 to 200,000 clones listed, roughly 71% were seen once; the top ten hold 2.5% to 3%. Material for sequencing was PBMCs. Receptor source: a woman between 50 and 59 years old in good health and CMV-seropositive.

This CDR3 is CASSEAESDTQYF. CDR3 DNA sequence: TGTGCCAGCAGTGAAGCTGAGTCAGATACGCAGTATTTT. V gene TRBV2 combines with J gene TRBJ2-3; D is undetermined. Germline V lookup: CDR1 SNHLY, CDR2 FYNNEI. The CDR3 sequence is 13 residues long. V lost 0 bases and J 4 bases, leaving 5 bases between the germline ends.

The V call is TRBV10-2, the J call TRBJ2-2, with 10 bases that match TRBD1. This CDR3 spans 16 amino acids. The germline CDR1 and CDR2 sequences are WSHSY and SAAADI. The junction had 9 bases not matched to a gene; V was cut back by 4 bases and J by 7 bases. Here the CDR3 reads CASSAHPGTGDGELFF. The DNA of the CDR3 is TGCGCCAGCAGTGCACATCCCGGGACAGGGGACGGGGAGCTGTTTTTT.